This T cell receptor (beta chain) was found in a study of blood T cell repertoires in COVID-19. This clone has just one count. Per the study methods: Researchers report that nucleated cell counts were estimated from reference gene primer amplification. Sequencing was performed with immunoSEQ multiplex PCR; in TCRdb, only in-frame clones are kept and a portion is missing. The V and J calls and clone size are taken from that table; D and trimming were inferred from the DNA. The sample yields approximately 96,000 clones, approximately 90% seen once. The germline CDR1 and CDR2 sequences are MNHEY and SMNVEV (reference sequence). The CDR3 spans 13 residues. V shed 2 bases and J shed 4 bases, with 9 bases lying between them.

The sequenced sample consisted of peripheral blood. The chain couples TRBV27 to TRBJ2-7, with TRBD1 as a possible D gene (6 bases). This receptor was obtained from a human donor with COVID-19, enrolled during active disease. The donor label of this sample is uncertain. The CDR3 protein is CASSLDRQYEQYF. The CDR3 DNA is TGTGCCAGCAGTTTAGACAGGCAGTACGAGCAGTACTTC.